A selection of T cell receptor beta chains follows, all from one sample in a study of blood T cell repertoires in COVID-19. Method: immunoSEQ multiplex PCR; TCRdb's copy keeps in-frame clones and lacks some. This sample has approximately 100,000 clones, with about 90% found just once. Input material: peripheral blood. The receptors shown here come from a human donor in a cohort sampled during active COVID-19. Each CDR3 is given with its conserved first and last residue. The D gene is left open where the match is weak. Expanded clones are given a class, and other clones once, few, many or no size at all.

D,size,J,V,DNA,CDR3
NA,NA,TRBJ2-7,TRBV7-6,TGTGCCAGCAGCTTAGCAGACGAGGGTGCATCCTACGAGCAGTACTTC,CASSLADEGASYEQYF
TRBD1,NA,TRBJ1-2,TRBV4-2,TGTGCCAGCAGCCAAGATTTGAGGGGACAGCTTGGCTACACCTTC,CASSQDLRGQLGYTF
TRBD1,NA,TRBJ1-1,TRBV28,TGTGCCAGCAGTTCCCGACAGGGGGGTACTGAAGCTTTCTTT,CASSSRQGGTEAFF
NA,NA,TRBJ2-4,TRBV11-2,TGTGCCAGCAGCTTAGGTGGTCAGGGTCGGGAAAACATTCAGTACTTC,CASSLGGQGRENIQYF
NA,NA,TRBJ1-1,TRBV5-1,TGCGCCAGCAGCTTGACAGGTCTGAACACTGAAGCTTTCTTT,CASSLTGLNTEAFF
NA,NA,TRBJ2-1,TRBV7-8,TGTGCCAGCAGCTTAGGACAGGCCCGCAATGAGCAGTTCTTC,CASSLGQARNEQFF
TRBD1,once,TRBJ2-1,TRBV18,TGTGCCAGCTCATCGTCCGGGACAGGGGCCAATGAGCAGTTCTTC,CASSSSGTGANEQFF
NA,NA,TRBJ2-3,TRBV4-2,TGTGCCAGCAGCCAATGGGCCGCGACGGCAGATACGCAGTATTTT,CASSQWAATADTQYF
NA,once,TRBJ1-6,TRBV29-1,TGCAGCGCCCTTATGGAGGCCAGCCCGGGATCCCTCCACTTT,CSALMEASPGSLHF
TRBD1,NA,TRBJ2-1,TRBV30,TGTGCCTGGGGACAGGGGGCAAATGAGCAGTTCTTC,CAWGQGANEQFF
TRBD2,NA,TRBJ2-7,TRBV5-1,TGCGCCAGCAGCTTGGTACCTAGCGGCTCCTACGAGCAGTACTTC,CASSLVPSGSYEQYF
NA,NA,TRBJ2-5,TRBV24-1,TGTGCCACCAGTGATGCCGCGGGTCAAGAGACCCAGTACTTC,CATSDAAGQETQYF
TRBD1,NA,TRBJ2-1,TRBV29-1,TGCAGCGTTGAGGTACAGGGGTCCTACAATGAGCAGTTCTTC,CSVEVQGSYNEQFF
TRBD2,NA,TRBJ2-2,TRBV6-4,TGTGCCAGCAGTGTCGAAGGGAGGGGCACCGGGGAGCTGTTTTTT,CASSVEGRGTGELFF
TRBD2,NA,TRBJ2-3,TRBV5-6,TGTGCCAGCAGCTTGAATGTTGGGGACTACCCTAGCACAGATACGCAGTATTTT,CASSLNVGDYPSTDTQYF
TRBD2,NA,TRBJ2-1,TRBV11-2,TGTGCCAGCAGCTTTACTCGCGGGAGTTTGGATGAGCAGTTCTTC,CASSFTRGSLDEQFF
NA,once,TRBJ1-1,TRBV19,TGTGCCAGTAGTCCCGGGGGGCCGGAGAACACTGAAGCTTTCTTT,CASSPGGPENTEAFF
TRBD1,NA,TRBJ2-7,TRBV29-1,TGCAGCATAGACAGGGGGCTGGGGGAGCAGTACTTC,CSIDRGLGEQYF
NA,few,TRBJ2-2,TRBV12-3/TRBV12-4,TGTGCCAGCAGCCATCCGAACACCGGGGAGCTGTTTTTT,CASSHPNTGELFF
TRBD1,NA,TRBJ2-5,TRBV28,TGTGCCAGCAGTACAGGGGGCCAAGAGACCCAGTACTTC,CASSTGGQETQYF
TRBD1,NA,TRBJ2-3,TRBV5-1,TGCGCCAGCAGCTTGGGGCGGACAGGGGCCCTCACAGATACGCAGTATTTT,CASSLGRTGALTDTQYF
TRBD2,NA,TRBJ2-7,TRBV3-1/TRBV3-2,TGTGCCAGCAGCCAGACTAGCGTCTCCTTCTACGAGCAGTACTTC,CASSQTSVSFYEQYF
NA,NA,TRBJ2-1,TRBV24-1,TGTGCCACCAGTGCCCCACGCGACAGGTCAACCTACAATGAGCAGTTCTTC,CATSAPRDRSTYNEQFF
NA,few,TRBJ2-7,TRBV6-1,TGTGCCAGCAGTGAAGAAACTAGCACCCTCTACGAGCAGTACTTC,CASSEETSTLYEQYF
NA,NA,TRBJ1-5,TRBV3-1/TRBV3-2,TGTGCCAGCAGCCAAGCTTCGTTTCAGCCCCAGCATTTT,CASSQASFQPQHF
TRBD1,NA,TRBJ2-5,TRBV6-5,TGTGCCAGCAGGCAGACAGGGGAAGAGACCCAGTACTTC,CASRQTGEETQYF
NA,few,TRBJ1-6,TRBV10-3,TGTGCCATCAGTGGCGGGAAGGACTATAATTCACCCCTCCACTTT,CAISGGKDYNSPLHF
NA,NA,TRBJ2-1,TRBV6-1,TGTGCCAGCAGTGATCTTTCGGTGTGGAATGAGCAGTTCTTC,CASSDLSVWNEQFF
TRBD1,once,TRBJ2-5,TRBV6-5,TGTGCCAGCACCCAAATGACAGGGCCTTACGAGACCCAGTACTTC,CASTQMTGPYETQYF
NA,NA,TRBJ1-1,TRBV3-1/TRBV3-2,TGTGCCAGCAGCCAAATACAGGGAAGTGTCACTGAAGCTTTCTTT,CASSQIQGSVTEAFF
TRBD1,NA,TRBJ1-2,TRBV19,TGTGCCAGTAGTAGCCGGACAGGGGATGGCTACACCTTC,CASSSRTGDGYTF
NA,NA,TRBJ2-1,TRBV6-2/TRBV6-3,TGTGCCAGCAGTTATCCCCCGGGGGTAAAGAATGAGCAGTTCTTC,CASSYPPGVKNEQFF
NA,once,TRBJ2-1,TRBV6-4,TGTGCCGGGCCTTTTTATTCCAATGAGCAGTTCTTC,CAGPFYSNEQFF
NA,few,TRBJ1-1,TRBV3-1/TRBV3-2,TGTGCCAGCAGCCAGGAGGGACTCGCGAACACTGAAGCTTTCTTT,CASSQEGLANTEAFF
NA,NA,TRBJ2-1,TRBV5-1,TGCGCCAGCAGCTTGGCCGGCGGACAGCACTACAATGAGCAGTTCTTC,CASSLAGGQHYNEQFF
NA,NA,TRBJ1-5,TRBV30,TGTGCCTGGAGTGTAGACAGCGATAGCAATCAGCCCCAGCATTTT,CAWSVDSDSNQPQHF
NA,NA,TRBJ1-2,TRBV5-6,TGTGCCAGCAGTCCCGAGGGGCGGGGTGGCTACACCTTC,CASSPEGRGGYTF
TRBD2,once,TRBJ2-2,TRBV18,TGTGCCAGCTCACCACTAGCGGGAGGTACGAACACCGGGGAGCTGTTTTTT,CASSPLAGGTNTGELFF
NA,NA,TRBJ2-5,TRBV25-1,TGTGCCAGCAGTGATTTTCAGGAAACTTACCAAGAGACCCAGTACTTC,CASSDFQETYQETQYF
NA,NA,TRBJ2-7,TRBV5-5,TGTGCCAGCAGCTTGGGCCAGGGTGTCTACGAGCAGTACTTC,CASSLGQGVYEQYF
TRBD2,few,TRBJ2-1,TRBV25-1,TGTGCCAGCAGTTTAGCGGGGGGGCATGAGCAGTTCTTC,CASSLAGGHEQFF
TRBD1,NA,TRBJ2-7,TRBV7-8,TGTGCCAGCAGCCGCGGCCGTGACGGGACAGGGGGTTCCGAGCAGTACTTC,CASSRGRDGTGGSEQYF
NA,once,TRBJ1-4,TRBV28,TGTGCCAGCAGTCAAACAGGGAATGTTAATGAAAAACTGTTTTTT,CASSQTGNVNEKLFF
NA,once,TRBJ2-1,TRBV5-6,TGTGCCAGCAGCCCCGGGTCGATCGATGAGCAGTTCTTC,CASSPGSIDEQFF
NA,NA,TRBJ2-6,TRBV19,TGTGCCAGACAGGGATCAGGGGCCAACGTCCTGACTTTC,CARQGSGANVLTF